This T cell receptor (beta chain) appears in the sequencing data of a study of blood T cell repertoires in COVID-19 (dated by TCRdb to the early 2020s). Describing the broader study: Samples from collaborators originated in the United States, Italy and Spain and spanned both the acute and convalescent phases of COVID-19. The material from the prospective study consisted of cDNA or gDNA derived from T cells, B-cell-depleted T cells, or PBMCs. The dataset comprised deeply sampled blood TCRbeta repertoires from subjects exposed to, actively infected with, or recovered from COVID-19. The repertoires were made available in a free public database intended to serve as a resource for research on the immune response to SARS-CoV-2. The samples were drawn from the first 160 participants of the ongoing ImmuneRACE study and from 1,200 or so subjects provided by 6 global collaborators. Nearly every sample came with metadata listing a de-identified subject ID, COVID-19 status, age in years and sex. Where available, HLA class I and class II types were obtained from metadata supplied by the sample provider rather than from assay-based typing. What the research found in general, with its limitations: Clinical and demographic metadata were provided uncurated, with the amount varying by source and participant.

The germline V gene encodes CDR1 SNHLY and CDR2 FYNNEI. The germline V and J ends show losses of 8 bases and 1 base respectively, and no gene match explains 7 bases of the junction. Inclusive of the bounding cysteine and phenylalanine, the CDR3 is 14 residues long. The CDR3 DNA has 42 bases and is translated from base 1. The immunoSEQ Assay, a bias-controlled multiplex PCR, was used to amplify TCRbeta CDR3 regions from genomic DNA. The paper's processing steps were these. The number of nucleated cells in each sample was estimated by amplification of reference gene primers within the assay. Sequence reads were collapsed and filtered to measure the absolute abundance of every unique TCRbeta CDR3 rearrangement. For each sample, productive Simpson clonality was calculated as the square root of Simpson's diversity index over productive rearrangements. The table comes from immuneACCESS by way of TCRdb, which keeps in-frame sequences with V and J called. Part of the clones is missing from these tables; in studies checked, under half for an unresolved V gene and the rest for unknown reasons. For V, J and clone size, that table is used; D and trimming come from the DNA. This sample is represented by about 130,000 clones; about 84% of them were singletons. Approximately 12% of the sample is in the top ten clones.

Each collaborating institution followed its own protocols to collect whole blood in K2EDTA tubes. Collaborator samples were shipped for TCRbeta analysis as frozen whole blood, isolated PBMCs, or DNA extracted from either sample type. To note about this clone: Its antigen target is currently unknown. Base qualities are not recorded, but no much larger clone differs from it by a single base.

The TCR sequence derives from a woman aged 55-69 years with acute or convalescent COVID-19. Sequencing input: peripheral blood. The chain was built from TRBV2 and TRBJ1-1, with 7 bases in between that match TRBD1. The CDR3 has the sequence CASSDYRGNTEAFF. The nucleotides are TGTGCCAGCTCTGATTACAGGGGGAACACTGAAGCTTTCTTT. The CDR3 plus the reference TRBV2 and TRBJ1-1 genes for the other parts give the full variable domain: EPEVTQTPSHQVTQMGQEVILRCVPISNHLYFYWYRQILGQKVEFLVSFYNNEISEKSEIFDDQFSVERPDGSNFTLKIRSTKLEDSAMYFCASSDYRGNTEAFFGQGTRLTVV.